This T cell receptor beta chain was sequenced for a study of T cells after yellow fever vaccination. The CDR3 is 17 residues long. The germline gives CDR1 SGDLS, CDR2 YYNGEE. The V segment lost 2 bases and the J segment 5 bases; nucleotides outside the gene matches: 14. MiXCR, run by TCRdb on the 5' RACE reads, gives a single entry per CDR3 protein. The data show approximately 130,000 distinct CDR3 sequences, with around 15% seen just once and more than 40% held by the top ten. Sequencing used CD8+ T cells sorted from PBMCs, obtained 5 days after the yellow fever booster vaccination. The chain joins TRBV9 to TRBJ2-5, with 8 bases fitting TRBD1. The sequence derives from a man between 18 and 35 years old who received the YFV17D yellow fever vaccine. The CDR3 here is CASSVRPVLDRGETQYF. The CDR3 DNA reads as TGTGCCAGCAGCGTCCGTCCTGTCCTCGACAGGGGTGAGACCCAGTACTTC.